This is a list of T cell receptor beta chains from one sample in a study of OX40 agonist ivuxolimab in advanced cancers. TCRdb's copy holds only in-frame clones and misses some; the assay was immunoSEQ multiplex PCR. The profile shows about 40,000 clones, 83% of them singletons. The sample consisted of CD4+ or CD8+ T cells sorted from blood, taken in a trial of the OX40 agonist ivuxolimab. The receptors originated from an adult with an advanced solid tumor such as melanoma, head and neck, liver or kidney cancer. CDR3s include the opening cysteine and the closing phenylalanine or tryptophan. D genes are given only for firm matches. Only some rows state a clone size, as once, few, many or a class for expanded clones.

TRBD1,TRBV13,TRBJ1-6,NA,TGTGCCAGCAGCTTAGGGACAGGGGGATATAATTCACCCCTCCACTTT,CASSLGTGGYNSPLHF
NA,TRBV19,TRBJ1-1,NA,TGTGCCAGCAGTATAGAGGAGGGGACTGCAGGATTAGACACTGAAGCTTTCTTT,CASSIEEGTAGLDTEAFF
TRBD1,TRBV28,TRBJ1-4,NA,TGTGCCAGCAGTTTTGAGAGGGGGCTTAGTGAAAAACTGTTTTTT,CASSFERGLSEKLFF
TRBD2,TRBV9,TRBJ2-2,NA,TGTGCCAGCAGCGTAGCTGGACTAGCGGGAGCAGACACCGGGGAGCTGTTTTTT,CASSVAGLAGADTGELFF
NA,TRBV23-1,TRBJ2-7,NA,TGCGCCAGCAGTCCGGCGGGGTTCACATCCTACGAGCAGTACTTC,CASSPAGFTSYEQYF
NA,TRBV28,TRBJ1-3,NA,TGTGCCAGCAGCTTAGGTCGGTGGAACACCATATATTTT,CASSLGRWNTIYF
TRBD1,TRBV19,TRBJ2-7,NA,TGTGCCAGTAGTAGCCGGACAGGGAAAACCCCATCCTACGAGCAGTACTTC,CASSSRTGKTPSYEQYF
TRBD1,TRBV27,TRBJ1-2,medium-sized,TGTGCCAGCTGGGACAGGGGTAACTATGGCTACACCTTC,CASWDRGNYGYTF
NA,TRBV25-1,TRBJ2-7,NA,TGTGCCAGCAGTGAATCTACCGGACTAAGCGAGCAGTACTTC,CASSESTGLSEQYF
NA,TRBV4-3,TRBJ1-2,once,TGCGCCAGCAGCCAAGAATGGACGGCTAACTATGGCTACACCTTC,CASSQEWTANYGYTF
TRBD2,TRBV15,TRBJ2-1,NA,TGTGCCACCAGCAGTGGACTAGCCTACAATGAGCAGTTCTTC,CATSSGLAYNEQFF
NA,TRBV6-1,TRBJ1-5,NA,TGTGCCAGCAGTGAGGACAGATATAGCAATCAGCCCCAGCATTTT,CASSEDRYSNQPQHF
NA,TRBV25-1,TRBJ2-1,NA,TGTGCCAGCAGTGAGTTTCGACAGTACAATGAGCAGTTCTTC,CASSEFRQYNEQFF
TRBD1,TRBV7-3,TRBJ1-1,NA,TGTGCCAGCAGCCAACAGGGGTACACTGAAGCTTTCTTT,CASSQQGYTEAFF
NA,TRBV12-5,TRBJ1-1,NA,TGTGCTAGTGGTTTATCGAGGGACACTGAAGCTTTCTTT,CASGLSRDTEAFF
NA,TRBV21-1,TRBJ2-2,NA,TGTGCCAGCCCCAAAGGGTCCCTGCCGGGTTCGGTCGGGGAGCTGTTTTTT,CASPKGSLPGSVGELFF
NA,TRBV5-6,TRBJ2-2,NA,TGTGCCAGCACCCCTTTTAGCGGACCATTATACACCGGGGAGCTGTTTTTT,CASTPFSGPLYTGELFF
TRBD1,TRBV6-5,TRBJ2-7,NA,TGTGCCAGCAGGCCCGGGACAGGGGACGACGAGCAGTACTTC,CASRPGTGDDEQYF
TRBD1,TRBV11-2,TRBJ2-2,NA,TGTGCCAGCAGCTTGGGTGGGACAGTTTACACCGGGGAGCTGTTTTTT,CASSLGGTVYTGELFF
NA,TRBV30,TRBJ1-5,NA,TGTGCCTGGAGTATATCGGGGACCCCTGGGGGTCAGCCCCAGCATTTT,CAWSISGTPGGQPQHF
TRBD1,TRBV19,TRBJ2-1,NA,TGTGCCAGTAGTCCGGGACAGGGGGCCGCCTACAATGAGCAGTTCTTC,CASSPGQGAAYNEQFF
NA,TRBV6-6,TRBJ2-1,NA,TGTGCCAGCAGTTTAACGCAGGGCTATCTCGATGAGCAGTTCTTC,CASSLTQGYLDEQFF
NA,TRBV5-6,TRBJ1-4,few,TGTGCCAGCAGCTTGGTCCAGGGCCAGGATGAAAAACTGTTTTTT,CASSLVQGQDEKLFF
NA,TRBV5-4,TRBJ1-5,NA,TGTGCCAGCAGCCTGTTTAGGGAGGGAAAGAGTCAGCCCCAGCATTTT,CASSLFREGKSQPQHF
NA,TRBV2,TRBJ1-5,NA,TGTGCCAGCAGTGAAGAGGTTCAGCAGCCCCAGCATTTT,CASSEEVQQPQHF
NA,TRBV28,TRBJ1-4,NA,TGTGCCAGCAGTTTATATCGGGGAACTAATGAAAAACTGTTTTTT,CASSLYRGTNEKLFF